This T cell receptor (beta chain) was documented in a study of cytomegalovirus exposure and HLA in healthy donors. Overall study results and limits: Immune exposure data for these donors was limited to CMV serostatus. Across donors, most TCRs were seen rarely, yet some public ones were widespread. In vitro testing confirmed three CMV-associated chains as specific for CMV antigens.

From germline, CDR1 is MNHNY and CDR2 SVGAGI (reference sequence). CDR3 length: 14 amino acids. The germline V and J ends were trimmed by 6 bases and 2 bases, with 11 bases remaining between them. The PCR contained 60 Vbeta and 13 Jbeta primers. Sequencing was performed with immunoSEQ multiplex PCR; in TCRdb, only in-frame clones are kept and a portion is missing. The sample yields 130,000 or so clones, 8.5% to 10% seen once. Comments on this clone: The antigen is undetermined.

The sequence came from a man in his forties in good health and CMV-seronegative. Sequences were obtained from PBMCs. The J gene is TRBJ1-5, the V gene TRBV6-6; D uncertain. In DNA form, the CDR3 reads TGTGCCAGCAGACAAAGCGAGGGCAATCAGCCCCAGCATTTT. Residues: CASRQSEGNQPQHF.